This T cell receptor beta chain comes out of a study of CD8 T cells in Susac syndrome (dated 2019 in TCRdb). Regarding the complete study: Among the sequenced Susac syndrome patients, six had clinically active disease and eight or nine were in clinical remission. Susac syndrome patients were therapy-naive, on corticosteroids (some also receiving IVIg), or on IVIg alone at blood withdrawal. Repertoire sequencing was used to test whether CD8+ T cell activation and differentiation in Susac syndrome was antigen driven. What the authors observed across the whole study: The number of individuals in the TCR sequencing and HLA analysis was recognized as being relatively small. No clonal expansion was detected in the CD4+ T cell repertoire of Susac syndrome patients.

High-throughput TCR beta sequencing profiled peripheral blood CD8+ and CD4+ T cells from healthy donors, Susac syndrome patients and multiple sclerosis patients. Recently defined diagnostic criteria for definite or probable disease were met by the Susac syndrome patients. Bulk CD8+ and CD4+ T cells were purified by magnetic negative isolation, whereas CD8+ TEMRA cells were enriched by FACS. Blood was collected in EDTA tubes and processed within 24 hours, with PBMCs isolated through density gradient centrifugation. PBMCs intended for TCR sequencing were cryopreserved in liquid nitrogen and were subsequently thawed in a 37 degrees C water bath. Purity of sorted or isolated CD4+, CD8+ and CD8+ TEMRA cells was at least 90%. RNA was extracted using the RNeasy kit, and about 0.45 to 1 ug of the RNA was reverse transcribed with random hexamers. TCR beta CDR3 regions were amplified with the immunoSEQ multiplex PCR assay covering 54 Vbeta and 13 Jbeta segments. To correct PCR amplification bias, a synthetic template baseline was used for both primer optimization and computational correction. Per the source publication's procedure: Reads were annotated to V, D and J genes according to IMGT and were analyzed with immunoSEQ Analyzer, with only productive sequences retained. Clonality was calculated as one minus the Shannon entropy normalized by log2 of the number of productive unique sequences. For each patient and control, public and private clones were evaluated within the 100 most prevalent clones. Clones were defined as Susac-specific when absent from the healthy and MS cohorts, from some 1,100 published viral clones and from other ImmuneACCESS disease sequences. TCRdb's own reprocessing of the public reads used fastp at Q25 and MiXCR and kept productive beta chains. All rows with the same CDR3 protein become a single entry with the most common DNA and genes. These V and J calls are TCRdb output, not the study's own analysis. The sample table shows over 150,000 distinct CDR3 sequences, and 90% to 95% are seen once. About 0.1% of the sample is taken by the ten largest.

The germline V gene specifies SGHRS as CDR1 and YFSETQ as CDR2. From the cysteine up to the phenylalanine, the CDR3 has a length of 13 residues. Of all the DNA, just the CDR3 is kept, 39 bases in frame from base 1. Here V drops 5 bases and J drops 6 bases, and the junction holds 6 bases not matched to any gene. Comments on this clonotype: Its antigen target is currently unknown. No much larger clone exists at a distance of one base, and base qualities are not known.

The chain couples TRBV5-1 to TRBJ1-2, and 8 junctional nucleotides match TRBD1. Sample: CD4+ T cells from PBMCs. This TCR derives from a human donor with Susac syndrome. DNA sequence: TGCGCCAGCAGGGCAGGGGGCGGTGATGGCTACACCTTC. This gives the protein CASRAGGGDGYTF. With the portions outside the CDR3 filled from the reference TRBV5-1 and TRBJ1-2 genes, the complete variable region becomes KAGVTQTPRYLIKTRGQQVTLSCSPISGHRSVSWYQQTPGQGLQFLFEYFSETQRNKGNFPGRFSGRQFSNSRSEMNVSTLELGDSALYLCASRAGGGDGYTFGSGTRLTVV.